Each of the 3 T cell receptor beta chains below was sequenced from the same sample in a study of cytomegalovirus exposure and HLA in healthy donors. 13 Jbeta primers and 60 Vbeta primers were used for the PCR. Clones were sequenced by immunoSEQ multiplex PCR, and TCRdb holds only the in-frame ones, with some missing. Seen here are about 81,000 clones, about three quarters observed once, and the top ten hold approximately 3.2%. Sequencing used PBMCs. Receptors originate from a man between 50 and 59 years old in good health and CMV-seropositive.

The V gene is TRBV11-3, the J gene TRBJ2-1, with TRBD2 matching over 7 bases. With 0 bases clipped from V and 10 bases from J, the junction kept 9 bases outside the gene matches. Looked up from germline, CDR1 is SGHNT and CDR2 is YENEEA. The CDR3 contains 15 residues. The CDR3 sequence is CASSLDEGGPGEQFF. DNA of the CDR3: TGTGCCAGCAGCTTAGATGAGGGAGGGCCGGGGGAGCAGTTCTTC.

This sequence joins TRBV20-1 and TRBJ2-5, with no clear D. The CDR3 runs to 11 residues. The V gene lost 6 bases and the J gene lost 3 bases, with 8 bases spanning the gap. The germline V gene encodes CDR1 DFQATT and CDR2 SNEGSKA (reference sequence). CDR3 protein: CSALTEETQYF. The CDR3 coding sequence is TGCAGTGCGCTGACTGAAGAGACCCAGTACTTC.

This rearrangement joins TRBV11-3 to TRBJ2-1, with 7 positions matching TRBD1. CDR1 is SGHNT and CDR2 is YENEEA in the germline V gene. The J segment lost 4 bases and the V segment lost 1 base, leaving 4 bases of the junction unmatched. There are 15 residues in the CDR3. CDR3 sequence: CASSLAGTAYNEQFF. CDR3 nucleotides: TGTGCCAGCAGCTTAGCCGGGACAGCTTACAATGAGCAGTTCTTC.